This TCR beta chain was observed in a study of blood T cell repertoires in COVID-19. Study-wide context: Donors in the United States, Italy and Spain gave samples during acute or convalescent COVID-19. PBMCs, B-cell-depleted T cells, or T cells provided the cDNA or gDNA that made up the material.

This CDR3 is 12 amino acids long. V lost 4 bases to trimming and J lost 1 base, with 4 bases between them. Germline V gives CDR1 SQVTM, CDR2 ANQGSEA. In the original workflow: Counts of nucleated cells, estimated from reference gene primer amplification, were obtained. Method: immunoSEQ multiplex PCR; TCRdb's copy keeps in-frame clones and lacks some. For V, J and clone size, that table is used; D and trimming come from the DNA. In the table there are some 96,000 clones, more than 75% of which are singletons. The chain couples TRBV29-1 to TRBJ2-2; no clear D gene. Sequencing was carried out using peripheral blood. The receptor comes from a human donor in a cohort sampled during active COVID-19. In nucleotides, the CDR3 is TGCAGCGTTGGACAGAACACCGGGGAGCTGTTTTTT. Translated, it gives CSVGQNTGELFF.